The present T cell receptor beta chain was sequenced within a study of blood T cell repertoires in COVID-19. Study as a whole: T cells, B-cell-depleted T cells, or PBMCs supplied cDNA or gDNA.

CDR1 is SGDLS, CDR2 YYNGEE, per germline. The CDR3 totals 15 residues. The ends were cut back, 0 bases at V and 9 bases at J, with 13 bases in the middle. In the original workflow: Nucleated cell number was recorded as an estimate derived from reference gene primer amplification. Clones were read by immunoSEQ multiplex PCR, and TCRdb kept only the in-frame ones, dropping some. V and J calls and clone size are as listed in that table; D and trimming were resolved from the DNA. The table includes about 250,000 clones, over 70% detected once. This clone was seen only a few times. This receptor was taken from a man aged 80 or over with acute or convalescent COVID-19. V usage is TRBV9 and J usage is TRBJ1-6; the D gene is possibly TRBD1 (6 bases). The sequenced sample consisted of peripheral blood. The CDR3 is CASSVGGGGGSPLHF. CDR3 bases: TGTGCCAGCAGCGTAGGGGGGGGCGGCGGTTCACCCCTCCACTTT.